Detailed here is one T cell receptor beta chain. Its antigen is currently unknown. These data come from a study of blood T cells in healthy people across ages. Study overall: For every two T cells, template switching captured about one barcoded beta molecule.

The study's findings and limits: The long-lived group displayed more naive CD4+ cells, plus higher diversity, than the aged donors did. The fall in TCR beta diversity per million T cells was roughly linear with age.

PCR was performed a second time for roughly 6 to 12 cycles using a sample-barcoded 5' primer and a J-beta primer mix. Each CDR3 protein is one row after TCRdb ran MiXCR on the 5' RACE reads. The data contain 650,000 to 700,000 distinct CDR3 sequences, 32% of them singletons. The CDR3 covers 18 residues. The V gene end was trimmed by 5 bases and the J gene end by 4 bases; junction bases not matched to a gene: 14. Each of the donors had around 10 milliliters of peripheral blood drawn into EDTA-treated Vacutainer tubes. Sample: blood. The V gene is TRBV12-3 or TRBV12-4, the J gene TRBJ2-6; 7 bases line up with TRBD1. This clonotype originated in a woman aged 80 or over in good health. CDR3 sequence: CASSPGTSTGEGANVLTF. As DNA, the CDR3 is TGTGCCAGCAGTCCGGGGACCTCTACAGGGGAAGGGGCCAACGTCCTGACTTTC.